This TCR beta chain is from a study of shared clonotypes between healthy human individuals. Findings and caveats of the study: Since donors were few, the genetic and exposure-history diversity represented was limited.

Samples underwent the assay at deep level. Each replicate PCR on the sorted subsets used approximately 200 ng DNA (around 30,000 T cell genomes). Authors' data handling: Filtering differed since immunoSEQ provided only junctions, with no quality scores. The method was immunoSEQ multiplex PCR; TCRdb's version includes in-frame clones alone and lacks a portion of them. V and J calls and clone size are as listed in that table; D and trimming were resolved from the DNA. The repertoire consists of 850,000 to 1,100,000 clones, with 77% occurring once and the leading ten covering 0.89%. A remark on this clone: Its target is not known.

Sequences were obtained from memory CD4+ T cells from PBMCs. As for subset: CD45RA-negative fraction. This sequence was found in a man younger than 35 in good health. Some clones in this sample may be carry-over from other donors' samples.

CDR3 loop: CASNAGGVSQPQHF. CDR3 in DNA: TGTGCCAGCAACGCGGGGGGGGTTAGTCAGCCCCAGCATTTT. This chain connects TRBV28 to TRBJ1-5, with a tentative D call TRBD1 (5 bases). Germline V CDR1 and CDR2: MDHEN, SYDVKM. Trimming took 7 bases from V and 6 from J, leaving 16 bases between them. The CDR3 contains 14 residues.